One sample yielded the 30 T cell receptor beta chains listed below, sequenced in a study of spatial heterogeneity in lung cancer. A single record per CDR3 protein comes from TCRdb applying MiXCR to the 5' RACE reads. This table holds 60,000 to 75,000 distinct CDR3 sequences, 6.3% found once. The sample's time point: sample taken at primary tumor resection. The specimen was PBMCs, collected at surgery. These receptors were taken from a female donor with early-stage non-small cell lung cancer.

The table lists this clonotype with many counts. The chain uses TRBV12-3 or TRBV12-4 and TRBJ1-3; a weak D match, TRBD1 (6 bases). Trimming left V 5 bases short and J 4 bases short, with 12 bases between. The CDR3 is 14 amino acids. This chain's CDR3 is CASSPRDRGNTIYF. CDR3 nucleotide sequence: TGTGCCAGCAGTCCCCGAGACAGGGGAAACACCATATATTTT.

This clonotype was recorded at least ten times. The V call is TRBV7-9, the J call TRBJ1-2; D remains ambiguous. The CDR3 contains 12 residues. The V gene lost 5 bases and the J gene lost 7 bases, with 11 bases spanning the gap. From germline, CDR1 is SEHNR and CDR2 FQNEAQ (reference sequence). CDR3 sequence: CASSPREFGYTF. In DNA, the CDR3 is TGTGCCAGCAGCCCCCGCGAATTTGGCTACACCTTC.

The V gene is TRBV27, the J gene TRBJ1-6; D might be TRBD1 (5 bases). The germline V gene has CDR1 MNHEY and CDR2 SMNVEV (reference sequence). The CDR3 is 15 amino acids. The V and J ends lost 6 bases and 9 bases respectively, with 18 bases between them. The CDR3 reads CASREGVGDISPLHF. The CDR3 coding sequence is TGTGCCAGCAGAGAAGGGGTGGGCGACATTTCACCCCTCCACTTT.

This clonotype was seen a handful of times. The chain has TRBV28 and TRBJ1-2, with D unresolved. The CDR3 contains 11 residues. V was trimmed by 10 bases and J by 0 bases, leaving 6 bases between them. In germline, CDR1 is MDHEN, CDR2 SYDVKM. CDR3 amino acids: CATSANYGYTF. In DNA, the CDR3 is TGTGCCACCTCAGCTAACTATGGCTACACCTTC.

This clonotype is medium-sized (0.01 to 0.1%) by share. The chain combines TRBV19 with TRBJ2-7; 7 bases match TRBD1. This CDR3 spans 13 amino acids. CDR1 and CDR2 (germline): LNHDA, SQIVND (reference sequence). V lost 7 bases and J lost 3; bases outside the gene matches: 6. CDR3 loop: CASTQGDRYEQYF. CDR3 DNA: TGTGCCAGTACCCAGGGGGACCGCTACGAGCAGTACTTC.

This clonotype has at least ten counts. J is TRBJ1-2 and V is TRBV6-5; the D gene is possibly TRBD1 (6 bases). The CDR3 is 15 residues long. V was cut by 6 bases and J by 4 bases, with 18 bases left in between. Germline V gene lookup returns CDR1 MNHEY and CDR2 SVGAGI. The CDR3 DNA is TGTGCCAGCAGCTCTCGTGGGGGCCTAGGCTATGGCTACACCTTC. It encodes CASSSRGGLGYGYTF.

CDR3 protein: CASSLQRFGEQYV. The CDR3 DNA sequence: TGTGCCAGCAGCTTACAGCGGTTTGGGGAGCAGTACGTC. The gene calls are TRBV5-5 and TRBJ2-7, with a possible D match to TRBD2 (5 bases). The V end lost 2 bases, the J end lost 7 bases, and 13 bases lay between the germline ends. Germline-derived CDR1 and CDR2 are SGHKS and YYEKEE (reference sequence). The CDR3 extends over 13 amino acids.

V usage is TRBV2 and J usage is TRBJ2-6; D gene unclear. CDR3 length: 14 residues. Germline V gene data show CDR1 as SNHLY and CDR2 as FYNNEI. The V gene lost 4 bases and the J gene lost 3 bases, with 7 bases spanning the gap. As DNA, the CDR3 is TGTGCCAGCAGTGCCACTCGTGGGGCCAACGTCCTGACTTTC. Translating it yields CASSATRGANVLTF. Variable domain in full (rest from reference TRBV2 and TRBJ2-6): EPEVTQTPSHQVTQMGQEVILRCVPISNHLYFYWYRQILGQKVEFLVSFYNNEISEKSEIFDDQFSVERPDGSNFTLKIRSTKLEDSAMYFCASSATRGANVLTFGAGSRLTVL.

Many counts were recorded for this clonotype. The chain has TRBV5-5 and TRBJ1-1; tentatively, D is TRBD1 (6 bases). CDR1 SGHKS and CDR2 YYEKEE come from the germline V gene (reference sequence). The CDR3 is 13 amino acids. V shed 9 bases and J shed 1 base, with 13 bases lying between them. The CDR3 spells CATNTGTNTEAFF. DNA for the CDR3: TGTGCCACCAATACAGGGACGAACACTGAAGCTTTCTTT.

This chain uses TRBV7-9 with TRBJ1-5; D gene ambiguous. The V gene lost 2 bases and the J gene lost 8 bases, with 7 bases spanning the gap. This CDR3 is built from 12 residues. From germline, CDR1 is SEHNR and CDR2 FQNEAQ (reference sequence). The CDR3 nucleotides are TGTGCCAGCAGCTTAAATAGGGAGCCCCAGCATTTT. Amino acid sequence: CASSLNREPQHF.

The chain links TRBV6-1 to TRBJ1-5; D might be TRBD1 (6 bases). Trimming took off 7 bases at V and 7 bases at J, with 20 bases between the two ends. CDR1 is MNHNS and CDR2 is SASEGT in the germline V gene. CDR3 size: 15 residues. CDR3 amino acids: CASIRETTGPQPQHF. CDR3 nucleotides: TGTGCCAGCATTCGGGAAACGACAGGTCCGCAGCCCCAGCATTTT.

This clonotype was recorded at least ten times. This sequence joins TRBV4-1 and TRBJ2-3, with D unclear. Trimming cost V 0 bases and J 2 bases, with 9 bases left between them. This CDR3 has 15 amino acids. Germline lookup yields CDR1 MGHRA and CDR2 YSYEKL. CDR3 coding DNA: TGCGCCAGCAGCCAAGATCTGGCTCTCACAGATACGCAGTATTTT. As protein: CASSQDLALTDTQYF.

The CDR3 DNA reads TGTGCCACCAGTGGAGTAGACTCTGGGGCCAACGTCCTGACTTTC. Its translation is CATSGVDSGANVLTF. The genes are TRBV24-1 and TRBJ2-6; D remains unclear. The germline gives CDR1 KGHDR, CDR2 SFDVKD. Trimming shortened V by 5 bases and J by 0 bases, and 7 bases separated the two germline ends. The CDR3 is 15 residues long.

This clonotype ranks as medium-sized. The chain couples TRBV7-2 to TRBJ2-3; D not certain. The CDR3 is 15 residues long. Germline V gives CDR1 SGHTA, CDR2 FQGNSA. Trimming shortened V by 2 bases and J by 0 bases, and 9 bases separated the two germline ends. DNA for the CDR3: TGTGCCAGCAGCTTATCTTGGATAAGCACAGATACGCAGTATTTT. Translated: CASSLSWISTDTQYF.

This clonotype was observed many times. The chain carries TRBV11-3 and TRBJ2-1, with 10 bases matching TRBD2. CDR1 is SGHNT and CDR2 is YENEEA in the germline V gene. CDR3 length equals 15 residues. Losses at the gene ends were 9 bases for V and 5 bases for J; bases not matched to a gene: 10. CDR3 nucleotides: TGTGCCAGTCAACTACGGACTAGCGGCCACAATGAGCAGTTCTTC. It specifies CASQLRTSGHNEQFF. Together with reference TRBV11-3 and TRBJ2-1, the CDR3 gives the full variable domain: EAGVVQSPRYKIIEKKQPVAFWCNPISGHNTLYWYLQNLGQGPELLIRYENEEAVDDSQLPKDRFSAERLKGVDSTLKIQPAELGDSAVYLCASQLRTSGHNEQFFGPGTRLTVL.

A few counts support this clonotype. The chain has TRBV30 and TRBJ2-5, with D possibly TRBD2 on 5 matching bases. The germline V and J ends were trimmed by 2 bases and 4 bases, with 14 bases remaining between them. This CDR3 has 14 residues. The germline V gene encodes CDR1 GTSNPN and CDR2 SVGIG (reference sequence). In DNA form, the CDR3 reads TGTGCCTGGAGTACCGGACTCCCGGGAGAGACCCAGTACTTC. Its translation: CAWSTGLPGETQYF.

This chain joins TRBV9 and TRBJ1-3; D perhaps matches TRBD1 (5 bases). Trimming cost V 4 bases and J 0 bases, with 17 bases left between them. This CDR3 has 17 residues. CDR1 is SGDLS and CDR2 is YYNGEE in the germline V gene. The CDR3 sequence: CASSPARGRVSGNTIYF. CDR3 sequence (DNA): TGTGCCAGCAGCCCCGCACGGGGCAGGGTCTCTGGAAACACCATATATTTT.

This clonotype has a handful of counts. The chain joins TRBV5-1 to TRBJ1-3, with D perhaps matching TRBD1 (5 bases). CDR3 length equals 16 residues. The germline V gene encodes CDR1 SGHRS and CDR2 YFSETQ. The V and J ends lost 0 bases and 2 bases respectively, with 12 bases between them. The CDR3 DNA is TGCGCCAGCAGCTTGGCCCGCCCCAGGGCTGGAAACACCATATATTTT. This codes for CASSLARPRAGNTIYF.

This clonotype has a count of ten or more. J is TRBJ2-1 and V is TRBV5-4, with 11 bases that match TRBD2. Germline trimming cut 3 bases from V and 7 bases from J; bases unmatched to any gene: 12. Looked up from germline, CDR1 is SGHNT and CDR2 is YYREEE (reference sequence). The CDR3 is 17 residues long. The chain's CDR3 is CASSSLKVAGGPNEQFF. Written as DNA, the CDR3 is TGTGCCAGCAGCTCCCTCAAAGTAGCGGGGGGGCCTAATGAGCAGTTCTTC. Supplemented by reference TRBV5-4 and TRBJ2-1, the full variable domain reads ETGVTQSPTHLIKTRGQQVTLRCSSQSGHNTVSWYQQALGQGPQFIFQYYREEENGRGNFPPRFSGLQFPNYSSELNVNALELDDSALYLCASSSLKVAGGPNEQFFGPGTRLTVL.

The chain has TRBV7-3 and TRBJ2-7, with 9 positions matching TRBD2. Trimming removed 3 bases from V and 1 base from J; junction bases left unmatched: 4. CDR3 length equals 15 residues. Germline V gene data show CDR1 as SGHTA and CDR2 as FQGTGA. CDR3 amino acids: CASSFHAGGSYEQYF. In DNA form, the CDR3 reads TGTGCCAGCAGCTTCCACGCGGGAGGGTCCTACGAGCAGTACTTC.

The chain recombines TRBV20-1 with TRBJ1-2; D not resolved. Trimming left V 3 bases short and J 7 bases short, with 12 bases between. Germline assignment: CDR1 DFQATT and CDR2 SNEGSKA (reference sequence). The CDR3 has 12 amino acids. The CDR3 DNA reads TGCAGTGCTAGCCGGTTATTCGGTGGCTACACCTTC. As protein: CSASRLFGGYTF.

This clonotype was seen only a few times. The rearrangement uses TRBV7-3 and TRBJ2-7; a possible D gene is TRBD1 (5 bases). This CDR3 has 14 residues. Germline V CDR1 and CDR2: SGHTA, FQGTGA. The V gene lost 7 bases and the J gene lost 0 bases, with 13 bases spanning the gap. The CDR3 loop reads CASTSQDNSYEQYF. CDR3 nucleotides: TGTGCCAGCACCTCACAGGATAACTCCTACGAGCAGTACTTC. Full variable domain (missing parts from reference TRBV7-3 and TRBJ2-7): GAGVSQTPSNKVTEKGKYVELRCDPISGHTALYWYRQSLGQGPEFLIYFQGTGAADDSGLPNDRFFAVRPEGSVSTLKIQRTERGDSAVYLCASTSQDNSYEQYFGPGTRLTVT.

There are many counts of this clonotype. The V call is TRBV5-1, the J call TRBJ1-1; 7 bases fit TRBD1. Trimming took 1 base from V and 8 from J; bases not matched to a gene: 2. CDR1 and CDR2 (germline): SGHRS, YFSETQ. The CDR3 sequence is 12 residues long. CDR3 nucleotide sequence: TGCGCCAGCAGCTTGCCGGGACAGGAAGCTTTCTTT. Its translation is CASSLPGQEAFF.

In its sample, this clonotype was seen many times. This rearrangement joins TRBV11-3 to TRBJ2-2; no definite D call. V dropped 5 bases and J dropped 6 bases, with 10 bases sitting between them. CDR3 length equals 13 residues. CDR1 SGHNT and CDR2 YENEEA come from the germline V gene. The DNA for the CDR3 is TGTGCCAGCAGCCCCATCGGTGCCGGGGAGCTGTTTTTT. Its translation is CASSPIGAGELFF.

This clonotype was counted a few times. The V and J genes are TRBV20-1 and TRBJ2-1; D assignment may be TRBD1 or TRBD2 (5 bases each). Germline-derived CDR1 and CDR2 are DFQATT and SNEGSKA (reference sequence). This CDR3 is 14 amino acids long. Trimming pared 3 bases from V and 6 bases from J, leaving 15 bases between. The CDR3 nucleotides are TGCAGTGCTAGCCGGGACCCTTCTCTCAATGAGCAGTTCTTC. Protein sequence: CSASRDPSLNEQFF.

This clonotype was seen ten or more times. This chain links TRBV25-1 with TRBJ2-1; 7 bases map to TRBD1. Losses at the gene ends were 4 bases for V and 7 bases for J; bases not matched to a gene: 7. This CDR3 contains 14 residues. Germline CDR1 MGHDK, CDR2 SYGVNS. The CDR3 nucleotides are TGTGCCAGCAGTGGAAGTCAGGGGGTTAATGAGCAGTTCTTC. This encodes CASSGSQGVNEQFF.

This clonotype was observed at least ten times. The rearrangement links TRBV12-3 or TRBV12-4 to TRBJ2-7; 7 nucleotides match TRBD2. V dropped 0 bases and J dropped 5; count of bases not matched to a gene: 1. The CDR3 spans 13 residues. CDR3 bases: TGTGCCAGCAGTTTAGCGGGAGGGGACGAGCAGTACTTC. Protein sequence: CASSLAGGDEQYF.

This chain connects TRBV25-1 to TRBJ1-2; the D is unclear. Germline CDR1 reads MGHDK; CDR2 reads SYGVNS. V lost 1 base to trimming and J lost 8 bases, with 14 bases between them. This CDR3 is 14 amino acids long. CDR3 sequence: CASSEWGGGDGYTF. CDR3 nucleotides: TGTGCCAGCAGTGAATGGGGTGGAGGTGACGGCTACACCTTC.

This CDR3 is CASSLSPSGRGDEQYF. CDR3 nucleotides: TGTGCCAGCAGTTTATCGCCTAGCGGGAGGGGAGACGAGCAGTACTTC. This chain joins TRBV27 and TRBJ2-7, with TRBD2 identical over 12 bases. The junction had 5 bases not matched to a gene; V was cut back by 0 bases and J by 5 bases. Germline-derived CDR1 and CDR2 are MNHEY and SMNVEV (reference sequence). This CDR3 spans 16 amino acids.

V usage is TRBV7-9 and J usage is TRBJ2-7; the D gene is possibly TRBD2 (6 bases). Germline lookup yields CDR1 SEHNR and CDR2 FQNEAQ (reference sequence). This CDR3 spans 13 amino acids. Trimming cost V 3 bases and J 4 bases, with 10 bases left between them. For the CDR3, the DNA is TGTGCCAGCAGCTTTACGGGGGTATACGAGCAGTACTTC. Protein sequence: CASSFTGVYEQYF.